This T cell receptor beta chain was profiled in a study of blood T cell repertoires in COVID-19 (TCRdb year 2020). Study-wide context: The collaborator samples originated in the United States, Italy and Spain and spanned the acute and convalescent phases of COVID-19. A de-identified subject ID, COVID-19 status, age in years and sex were almost always included in the sample metadata. The repertoires were released in a freely available public database meant as a resource for research on the immune response to SARS-CoV-2. Where available, HLA class I and class II types were taken from metadata supplied by the sample provider and were not determined by assay-based typing. The prospective study material was composed of cDNA or gDNA derived from T cells, B-cell-depleted T cells, or PBMCs. Samples were obtained from the ongoing ImmuneRACE study (first 160 participants) and from over a thousand subjects provided by 6 global collaborators. Subjects who had been exposed to COVID-19, were actively infected with it, or had recovered from it provided the deeply sampled blood TCRbeta repertoires that made up the dataset.

This clone was detected only once. Its antigen remains undetermined. No much larger clone exists at a distance of one base, and base qualities are not known. Beyond this particular receptor, the publication reports: The quantity of clinical and demographic metadata differed by source and by participant and was supplied without curation.

Whole blood was collected in K2EDTA tubes by collaborating institutions according to the institutions' own protocols. For TCRbeta analysis, collaborator samples were shipped as frozen whole blood, as isolated PBMCs, or as DNA extracted from either sample type. The immunoSEQ Assay, a bias-controlled multiplex PCR, was used to amplify TCRbeta CDR3 regions from genomic DNA. The paper's data handling went like this. Within the assay, amplification of reference gene primers was used to estimate how many nucleated cells each sample contained. To quantify the absolute abundance of each unique TCRbeta CDR3 rearrangement, sequence reads were collapsed and filtered. For each sample, productive Simpson clonality was calculated as the square root of Simpson's diversity index across productive rearrangements. This is the immuneACCESS table as TCRdb keeps it, with only in-frame sequences that have V and J called. A part of the clones is gone; compared with another copy, unresolved V genes explain less than half, and the rest is unexplained. That table gives V, J and clone size, and the DNA gave D and trimming. Within this sample are 110,000 to 150,000 clones, with 70% to 85% of them counted one time only. Around 9.6% of the sample is in the top ten clones.

The germline V gene encodes CDR1 SGHVS and CDR2 FQNEAQ. Deletion took 5 bases off V and 0 bases off J, with a span of 10 bases between the germline ends. The cysteine opens and the phenylalanine closes a CDR3 of 14 amino acids. Of the read, only the CDR3 DNA is kept; its 42 bases are in frame from base 1. The rearrangement combines TRBV7-8 with TRBJ1-1; the D gene remains uncertain. The sequencing sample was made of peripheral blood. This sequence was found in a man aged 55 to 70 with active or convalescent COVID-19. The DNA sequence is TGTGCCAGCAGCCCGGTCTGGTTGAACACTGAAGCTTTCTTT. Translated, this gives CASSPVWLNTEAFF.